Presented here are 24 T cell receptor beta chains from one specimen sequenced in a study of monozygotic twins with inflammatory bowel disease. TCRdb reanalyzed the 5' RACE reads and collapses them to one entry per CDR3 protein, without DNA. The sample has more than 300,000 distinct CDR3 sequences. Source material: blood. These receptors were taken from a human donor with ulcerative colitis or Crohn's disease, or a healthy co-twin of an affected twin (not recorded which).

The chain employs TRBV20-1 and TRBJ1-4; TCRdb proposes TRBD1, but this gene call is untestable without DNA. This CDR3 spans 15 amino acids. From germline, CDR1 is DFQATT and CDR2 SNEGSKA (reference sequence). CDR3 in amino acids: CSARDDGQYNEKLFF.

The J gene is TRBJ2-4, the V gene TRBV19; no DNA is available, so the TRBD1 call from TCRdb remains unchecked. Per germline, CDR1 LNHDA and CDR2 SQIVND (reference sequence). The CDR3 contains 15 residues. CDR3 amino acids: CASSMYGQGRDIQYF.

V and J are TRBV7-2 and TRBJ2-3; TCRdb reports TRBD2, a call that lacks DNA to check it against. CDR3 length: 16 residues. Germline V gene data show CDR1 as SGHTA and CDR2 as FQGNSA. The CDR3 loop is CASSPPPRRGRDTQYF.

This chain connects TRBV9 to TRBJ1-6. CDR1 is SGDLS and CDR2 is YYNGEE in the germline V gene. The CDR3 consists of 14 residues. The chain's CDR3 is CASGLRGNNSPLHF. Full variable domain (outside the CDR3, taken from reference TRBV9 and TRBJ1-6): DSGVTQTPKHLITATGQRVTLRCSPRSGDLSVYWYQQSLDQGLQFLIQYYNGEERAKGNILERFSAQQFPDLHSELNLSSLELGDSALYFCASGLRGNNSPLHFGNGTRLTVT.

The rearrangement joins TRBV7-9 to TRBJ1-2; TCRdb designates TRBD1, a call that cannot be tested without DNA. CDR3 length: 15 amino acids. In germline, CDR1 is SEHNR, CDR2 FQNEAQ (reference sequence). Here the CDR3 reads CASSLWDREGYGYTF.

This chain uses TRBV7-2 with TRBJ2-3. The CDR3 extends over 12 amino acids. Germline assignment: CDR1 SGHTA and CDR2 FQGNSA. CDR3 amino acids: CASSPLRDAQYF.

The V call is TRBV12-3 or TRBV12-4, the J call TRBJ2-3; no DNA is available, so the TRBD1 call from TCRdb remains unchecked. This CDR3 contains 15 residues. CDR3 region: CASTPGVVSTDTQYF.

The chain combines TRBV7-2 with TRBJ1-1; the D call from TCRdb, TRBD1, cannot be confirmed without DNA. There are 16 residues in the CDR3. Germline V CDR1 and CDR2: SGHTA, FQGNSA. CDR3 sequence: CASSLASPGTGMKAFF.

The chain uses TRBV20-1 and TRBJ1-6; TCRdb's D gene call, TRBD1, goes unchecked for lack of DNA. CDR3 size: 15 residues. The germline V gene has CDR1 DFQATT and CDR2 SNEGSKA (reference sequence). The CDR3 is CSATTGGALNSPLHF.

The chain joins TRBV4-2 to TRBJ2-7; TCRdb selects TRBD1, and the lack of DNA leaves this call unchecked. CDR1 and CDR2 from the germline V gene are LGHNA and YNFKEQ. This CDR3 is 18 amino acids long. This CDR3 is CASSQDIRLGQGAYEQYF.

The rearrangement joins TRBV25-1 to TRBJ2-5; checking the TCRdb D call of TRBD1 is not possible without DNA. The germline CDR1 and CDR2 sequences are MGHDK and SYGVNS. The CDR3 has 17 amino acids. This CDR3 is CASSEDRATAPGETQYF.

The chain links TRBV12-5 to TRBJ2-7; absent DNA, TCRdb's TRBD1 call cannot be checked. CDR1 is LGHNT and CDR2 is FRNRAP in the germline V gene. The CDR3 is 14 residues long. The CDR3 here is CASGSGQVTYEQYF.

The chain combines TRBV9 with TRBJ1-6. Germline V CDR1 and CDR2: SGDLS, YYNGEE. The CDR3 is 17 residues long. The CDR3 sequence: CASRPIKGPGYNSPLHF. The full variable domain, its missing parts supplied by reference TRBV9 and TRBJ1-6, is DSGVTQTPKHLITATGQRVTLRCSPRSGDLSVYWYQQSLDQGLQFLIQYYNGEERAKGNILERFSAQQFPDLHSELNLSSLELGDSALYFCASRPIKGPGYNSPLHFGNGTRLTVT.

The chain links TRBV6-2 or TRBV6-3 to TRBJ2-1; with no DNA, the TCRdb D assignment of TRBD2 cannot be verified. From germline, CDR1 is MNHEY and CDR2 SVGEGT. CDR3 length: 14 amino acids. The CDR3 reads CASRVLAGINEQFF.

V and J are TRBV27 and TRBJ2-7; TCRdb proposes TRBD1, but this gene call is untestable without DNA. This CDR3 comprises 16 residues. Germline V gives CDR1 MNHEY, CDR2 SMNVEV (reference sequence). CDR3 loop: CASSFSRGQQIYEQYF.

J is TRBJ2-1 and V is TRBV5-1; TCRdb picks TRBD1, but there is no DNA to check that call. The length of the CDR3 is 13 residues. The germline V gene encodes CDR1 SGHRS and CDR2 YFSETQ. The CDR3: CASSAGSTSEQFF.

The V gene is TRBV7-2, the J gene TRBJ2-5. The germline CDR1 and CDR2 sequences are SGHTA and FQGNSA. The CDR3 loop spans 13 amino acids. The CDR3 sequence is CASSRQRQETQYF.

This CDR3 is CASSLGRTTGLFF. The chain links TRBV5-4 to TRBJ1-4; TCRdb's D gene call, TRBD1, goes unchecked for lack of DNA. Germline values: CDR1 SGHNT, CDR2 YYREEE (reference sequence). The CDR3 totals 13 residues.

The rearrangement joins TRBV15 to TRBJ2-3; as DNA is missing, the TRBD2 call by TCRdb cannot be tested. This CDR3 is built from 17 residues. Germline V gives CDR1 LNHNV, CDR2 YYDKDF (reference sequence). CDR3 region: CATSRDGLAGITDTQYF.

The CDR3 reads CSVERRGADYEQYF. The rearrangement uses TRBV29-1 and TRBJ2-7; TCRdb names TRBD2, which stays unverified in the absence of DNA. Germline assignment: CDR1 SQVTM and CDR2 ANQGSEA. CDR3 size: 14 residues.

The genes are TRBV6-4 and TRBJ2-2; TCRdb returns TRBD2, unconfirmable since there is no DNA. The length of the CDR3 is 15 residues. Germline CDR1 and CDR2: MRHNA and SNTAGT. CDR3 protein: CASSVGTGSTGELFF.

This chain uses TRBV9 with TRBJ2-1. The germline gives CDR1 SGDLS, CDR2 YYNGEE. The CDR3 has 14 amino acids. The CDR3 sequence: CASSVAVSYNEQFF.

The V gene is TRBV6-2 or TRBV6-3, the J gene TRBJ2-3. This CDR3 is 12 amino acids long. The germline CDR1 and CDR2 sequences are MNHEY and SVGEGT. Here the CDR3 reads CASSYSWDTQYF.

V usage is TRBV6-1 and J usage is TRBJ2-7; TCRdb indicates TRBD1, and absent DNA this call remains unverified. Germline values: CDR1 MNHNS, CDR2 SASEGT. CDR3 size: 16 residues. Here the CDR3 reads CASSEREGAARYEQYF.